Below are 28 T cell receptor beta chains sequenced from a single sample in a study of blood T cell repertoires in COVID-19. Measured with immunoSEQ multiplex PCR; TCRdb has only the in-frame clones, and not every one. The sample has a few hundred thousand clones, approximately 87% seen once. Sequenced: peripheral blood. Receptors originate from a man aged 60 to 69 with acute or convalescent COVID-19.

The chain combines TRBV10-3 with TRBJ2-7, with TRBD2 matching 7 bases. With V trimmed by 8 bases and J by 11 bases, 12 bases remained unmatched. CDR3 size: 12 residues. Germline values: CDR1 ENHRY, CDR2 SYGVKD. Here the CDR3 reads CAIGGEIQAKYF. The CDR3 nucleotides are TGTGCCATCGGGGGGGAAATCCAGGCGAAGTACTTC.

The chain is built from TRBV7-2 and TRBJ2-1, with 10 bases aligning to TRBD2. The CDR3 loop spans 15 amino acids. J gave up 7 bases and V 3 bases, and 6 bases lay outside the gene matches. Germline loops: CDR1 SGHTA, CDR2 FQGNSA. The CDR3 DNA follows: TGTGCCAGCAGCTTTCTAGCGGGAGTTTTGAATGAGCAGTTCTTC. As protein: CASSFLAGVLNEQFF.

This chain joins TRBV7-8 and TRBJ2-3; no clear D. The CDR3 contains 15 residues. The V end was cut by 1 base, the J end by 0 bases, with 8 bases between. The V gene's germline CDR1 is SGHVS and CDR2 FQNEAQ. Written as DNA, the CDR3 is TGTGCCAGCAGCTTAGGAGTCGGGAGCACAGATACGCAGTATTTT. Translating gives CASSLGVGSTDTQYF.

This chain joins TRBV5-1 and TRBJ2-7; TRBD1 aligns across 11 bases. Germline-derived CDR1 and CDR2 are SGHRS and YFSETQ. V lost 3 bases, J lost 8 bases, and 13 bases stayed unmatched. The CDR3 consists of 16 residues. CDR3 DNA sequence: TGCGCCAGCAGCTCGGGGAGCGAGGACAGGGGGCGCAAGCAGTACTTC. Its protein is CASSSGSEDRGRKQYF.

V is TRBV12-5 and J is TRBJ2-3; 9 bases agree with TRBD1. Losses at the gene ends were 5 bases for V and 4 bases for J; bases not matched to a gene: 7. This CDR3 region has 15 residues. In germline, CDR1 is LGHNT, CDR2 FRNRAP. This chain's CDR3 is CASGPGQGIPDTQYF. The CDR3 coding sequence is TGTGCTAGTGGTCCGGGACAGGGTATACCAGATACGCAGTATTTT.

This rearrangement joins TRBV4-2 to TRBJ2-5; weak D call: TRBD2 (6 bases). Germline loops: CDR1 LGHNA, CDR2 YNFKEQ. The CDR3 sequence is 14 residues long. Trimming cost V 4 bases and J 5 bases, with 14 bases left between them. This chain's CDR3 is CASSREAGRETQYF. CDR3 nucleotides: TGTGCCAGCAGCCGCGAGGCAGGGAGGGAGACCCAGTACTTC.

The CDR3 reads CASSSISRGGISTEAFF. The CDR3 coding sequence is TGTGCCAGCAGTTCCATATCGAGGGGAGGGATCAGCACTGAAGCTTTCTTT. The chain carries TRBV28 and TRBJ1-1, with D maybe TRBD1 (5 bases). Germline V gene sequence: CDR1 MDHEN, CDR2 SYDVKM. Trimming removed 4 bases at V and 4 bases at J, with 22 bases between. The CDR3 has 17 amino acids.

This chain uses TRBV19 with TRBJ2-7; 8 positions agree with TRBD1. V gave up 1 base and J gave up 5 bases; unmatched junction bases: 1. CDR3 size: 13 residues. Germline CDR1 LNHDA, CDR2 SQIVND (reference sequence). The CDR3 DNA sequence: TGTGCCAGTAGTATAGGACAGGGGAACGAGCAGTACTTC. Amino acid sequence: CASSIGQGNEQYF. Supplemented by reference TRBV19 and TRBJ2-7, the full variable domain reads DGGITQSPKYLFRKEGQNVTLSCEQNLNHDAMYWYRQDPGQGLRLIYYSQIVNDFQKGDIAEGYSVSREKKESFPLTVTSAQKNPTAFYLCASSIGQGNEQYFGPGTRLTVT.

The chain employs TRBV19 and TRBJ2-2; 8 bases match TRBD2. Germline assignment: CDR1 LNHDA and CDR2 SQIVND (reference sequence). V lost 7 bases and J lost 5; bases outside the gene matches: 6. This CDR3 is 14 amino acids long. This CDR3 is CASTPASGTGELFF. The DNA for the CDR3 is TGTGCCAGTACCCCGGCTAGCGGGACCGGGGAGCTGTTTTTT.

This clone was recorded once. In DNA, the CDR3 is TGTGCCAGGGATTTCACTAGCGGCCCCTACCAAGAGACCCAGTACTTC. It specifies CARDFTSGPYQETQYF. This chain links TRBV28 with TRBJ2-5; 8 bases match TRBD2. CDR3 length equals 16 residues. J was trimmed by 0 bases and V by 9 bases; bases with no gene match: 12. Germline CDR1 is MDHEN and CDR2 is SYDVKM.

The chain combines TRBV3-1 (or the pseudogene TRBV3-2) with TRBJ2-5; no clear D. Per germline, CDR1 LGHDT and CDR2 YNNKEL (reference sequence). This CDR3 is built from 16 residues. V was pared by 0 bases and J by 2 bases, with 13 bases between. The CDR3 is CASSQDKVAEQETQYF. The CDR3 DNA sequence: TGTGCCAGCAGCCAAGATAAGGTGGCGGAACAAGAGACCCAGTACTTC.

The count of this clone is one. The chain has TRBV5-1 and TRBJ1-1, with D possibly being TRBD1 (6 bases). V shed 0 bases and J shed 8 bases, with 17 bases lying between them. Germline values: CDR1 SGHRS, CDR2 YFSETQ. The CDR3 totals 15 residues. The CDR3 sequence is CASSLVGQRTAEAFF. CDR3 nucleotide sequence: TGCGCCAGCAGCTTGGTAGGACAAAGGACAGCGGAAGCTTTCTTT.

This sequence joins TRBV7-3 and TRBJ2-2, with D possibly matching TRBD2 (5 bases). Between the trimmed V and J ends, which lost 5 bases and 5 bases, there was a span of 9 bases. The CDR3 consists of 13 residues. In germline, CDR1 is SGHTA, CDR2 FQGTGA. The chain's CDR3 is CASSPRVTGELFF. CDR3 in DNA: TGTGCCAGCAGCCCGCGGGTGACCGGGGAGCTGTTTTTT.

The chain is built from TRBV11-1 and TRBJ2-1, with D hard to call. V was shortened by 5 bases and J by 1 base, with 12 bases between the two germline ends. The CDR3 runs to 15 residues. Looked up from germline, CDR1 is SGHAT and CDR2 is FQDESV (reference sequence). Here the CDR3 reads CASSVHGQSYNEQFF. CDR3 nucleotide sequence: TGTGCCAGCAGCGTTCATGGGCAGTCCTACAATGAGCAGTTCTTC.

This chain joins TRBV7-3 and TRBJ2-7, with TRBD2 identical over 12 bases. In germline, CDR1 is SGHTA, CDR2 FQGTGA. The CDR3 has 18 residues. Trimming at V came to 2 bases and at J to 2 bases, leaving 10 bases not matched to a gene. CDR3 sequence: CASSLELAGGPGTYEQYF. CDR3 DNA: TGTGCCAGCAGCTTAGAACTAGCGGGAGGACCCGGAACCTACGAGCAGTACTTC.

This chain links TRBV30 with TRBJ1-1; no reliable D call. Germline V gene data show CDR1 as GTSNPN and CDR2 as SVGIG (reference sequence). This CDR3 is built from 13 residues. V was clipped by 0 bases and J by 1 base, with 6 bases between them. The CDR3 nucleotides are TGTGCCTGGAGTGTACTACAGAACACTGAAGCTTTCTTT. Translation gives CAWSVLQNTEAFF.

The CDR3, as DNA: TGTGCCAGCAGTTATAGACAGATGGGGGCTGAAAAACTGTTTTTT. It codes for CASSYRQMGAEKLFF. This rearrangement joins TRBV28 to TRBJ1-4, with D perhaps matching TRBD1 (6 bases). The germline V gene has CDR1 MDHEN and CDR2 SYDVKM. The ends were cut back, 4 bases at V and 7 bases at J, with 16 bases in the middle. The CDR3 runs to 15 residues.

The chain is built from TRBV4-2 and TRBJ2-1; 9 bases fit TRBD2. Germline CDR1 and CDR2: LGHNA and YNFKEQ. V lost 4 bases to trimming and J lost 7 bases; unmatched junction nucleotides: 11. The CDR3 is made up of 16 amino acids. CDR3 DNA sequence: TGTGCCAGCAGCCGTACGGGACTAGCTCGATCGAATGAGCAGTTCTTC. Residues: CASSRTGLARSNEQFF.

This chain joins TRBV5-1 and TRBJ2-7; 9 nucleotides align to TRBD2. With 3 bases clipped from V and 5 bases from J, the junction kept 6 bases outside the gene matches. CDR1 is SGHRS and CDR2 is YFSETQ in the germline V gene. This CDR3 comprises 14 residues. The CDR3 DNA reads as TGCGCCAGCAGCTCCGGGGTAGCGGGAGACGAGCAGTACTTC. Its translation: CASSSGVAGDEQYF.

The gene calls are TRBV6-5 and TRBJ1-2; D perhaps matches TRBD1 (6 bases). The germline V and J ends were trimmed by 6 bases and 8 bases, with 22 bases remaining between them. The CDR3 sequence is 15 residues long. Germline V gene lookup returns CDR1 MNHEY and CDR2 SVGAGI. The CDR3 loop is CASSNSTGTLKGYTF. The DNA for the CDR3 is TGTGCCAGCAGCAATTCGACCGGGACACTTAAAGGCTACACCTTC.

The chain combines TRBV12-5 with TRBJ1-1, with TRBD1 matching over 7 bases. V trimming: 1 base; J trimming: 0 bases; junction bases outside the gene matches: 2. Per the germline V gene, CDR1 is LGHNT and CDR2 is FRNRAP. This CDR3 is 15 amino acids long. The CDR3 loop reads CASGLDRGMNTEAFF. The CDR3 region has the DNA TGTGCTAGTGGTTTGGACAGGGGCATGAACACTGAAGCTTTCTTT.

The V gene is TRBV28, the J gene TRBJ1-2; 9 bases fit TRBD1. The CDR3 contains 15 residues. The germline CDR1 and CDR2 sequences are MDHEN and SYDVKM. V gave up 4 bases and J gave up 0 bases; unmatched junction bases: 3. The CDR3 spells CASSSHRGPNYGYTF. The CDR3, as DNA: TGTGCCAGCAGTTCTCACAGGGGGCCTAACTATGGCTACACCTTC.

This chain joins TRBV29-1 and TRBJ2-3, with 16 bases matching TRBD2. With 6 bases clipped from V and 3 bases from J, the junction kept 6 bases outside the gene matches. Germline lookup yields CDR1 SQVTM and CDR2 ANQGSEA. The CDR3 runs 16 residues. The CDR3 nucleotides are TGCAGCGTCACCGGGACTAGCGGGAGGGCAACAGATACGCAGTATTTT. Translated: CSVTGTSGRATDTQYF.

J is TRBJ2-2 and V is TRBV27, with TRBD1 identical over 11 bases. The junction had 8 bases not matched to a gene; V was cut back by 4 bases and J by 4 bases. The CDR3 consists of 17 residues. Looked up from germline, CDR1 is MNHEY and CDR2 is SMNVEV (reference sequence). The chain's CDR3 is CASSSGQGAIGTGELFF. CDR3 nucleotides: TGTGCCAGCAGTTCAGGACAGGGGGCAATTGGCACCGGGGAGCTGTTTTTT.

The genes are TRBV5-1 and TRBJ2-1; 10 bases map to TRBD2. Looked up from germline, CDR1 is SGHRS and CDR2 is YFSETQ. V was pared by 4 bases and J by 7 bases, with 11 bases of the junction left unmatched. The CDR3 extends over 16 amino acids. CDR3 nucleotide sequence: TGCGCCAGCAGCCCTCACAGACTAGCGGGTTCAAATGAGCAGTTCTTC. It translates to CASSPHRLAGSNEQFF.

This clone showed up just once. V and J are TRBV5-1 and TRBJ2-1; 13 bases align to TRBD2. CDR1 is SGHRS, CDR2 YFSETQ, per germline. The ends lost 5 bases at V and 1 base at J; junction bases unmatched: 9. The CDR3 covers 18 residues. The DNA of the CDR3 is TGCGCCAGCAGTCGTGAGACTAGCGGGAGGTTTTCCTACAATGAGCAGTTCTTC. Translation gives CASSRETSGRFSYNEQFF.

The V and J genes are TRBV2 and TRBJ1-4, with D possibly TRBD1 on 5 matching bases. The CDR3 extends over 13 amino acids. V shed 5 bases and J shed 7 bases, with 11 bases lying between them. Germline values: CDR1 SNHLY, CDR2 FYNNEI. The CDR3 loop is CASSPGRGEKLFF. CDR3 DNA sequence: TGTGCCAGCAGTCCAGGGCGGGGTGAAAAACTGTTTTTT. Based on the CDR3 plus reference TRBV2 and TRBJ1-4, the full variable domain is EPEVTQTPSHQVTQMGQEVILRCVPISNHLYFYWYRQILGQKVEFLVSFYNNEISEKSEIFDDQFSVERPDGSNFTLKIRSTKLEDSAMYFCASSPGRGEKLFFGSGTQLSVL.

V is TRBV5-8 and J is TRBJ2-5; 7 nucleotides agree with TRBD1. Germline V CDR1 and CDR2: SGHTS, YDEGEE. The CDR3 has 14 amino acids. Unmatched junction bases numbered 3, after V lost 2 bases and J lost 2 bases. In DNA, the CDR3 is TGTGCCAGCAGCTTTCTCAGGGGGCAAGAGACCCAGTACTTC. It is translated as CASSFLRGQETQYF.